Shown below are 5 T cell receptor beta chains from a single sample sequenced in a study of spatial heterogeneity in lung cancer (dated by TCRdb to between 2018 and 2021). Libraries were prepared through 5' RACE. Sequencer: NextSeq 500. TCRdb reanalyzed the raw reads on its own, using fastp at Q25 for trimming and MiXCR for clone calling, and kept in-frame beta chains. Identical CDR3 protein sequences are pooled into one entry, listed with their most common genes and DNA. For this sample there are about 13,000 distinct CDR3 sequences; about 4.6% appear just once. Clones ranked in the top ten supply under 30% of the sample. These receptors are not linked to any known antigen. The investigation overall reported the following: The tumor nonsynonymous mutation count correlated with the number of expanded intratumoral alpha and beta TCRs.

The meaning of the sample's time point label: sample taken at primary tumor resection. The specimen was lung tumor tissue, collected at surgery. The receptors shown here come from a male donor with early-stage non-small cell lung cancer.

At least ten counts were recorded for this clonotype. Because the library targeted alpha chains, this beta chain is an off-target read whose size means little. This chain connects TRBV5-1 to TRBJ2-5; 8 bases line up with TRBD2. This CDR3 contains 15 residues. Germline trimming cut 1 base from V and 10 bases from J; bases unmatched to any gene: 12. Germline lookup yields CDR1 SGHRS and CDR2 YFSETQ. The CDR3 bases are TGCGCCAGCAGCTTGACGCGGGGGGCCACCCTAGGCCAGTACTTC. Protein product: CASSLTRGATLGQYF. Drawing the rest from reference TRBV5-1 and TRBJ2-5, the complete variable domain is KAGVTQTPRYLIKTRGQQVTLSCSPISGHRSVSWYQQTPGQGLQFLFEYFSETQRNKGNFPGRFSGRQFSNSRSEMNVSTLELGDSALYLCASSLTRGATLGQYFGPGTRLLVL.

Turning to this clonotype: Because the library targeted alpha chains, this beta chain is an off-target read whose size means little. This rearrangement joins TRBV4-1 to TRBJ1-3, with D unresolved. V was pared by 4 bases and J by 4 bases, with 14 bases between. The length of the CDR3 is 15 residues. In germline, CDR1 is MGHRA, CDR2 YSYEKL. The CDR3 nucleotides are TGCGCCAGCAGCCCGACGGGTGTGGGAGGAAACACCATATATTTT. Translation: CASSPTGVGGNTIYF.

This clonotype was seen repeatedly, ten times or more. Since it is a stray read in a library aimed at alpha chains, this beta chain has a size that is not meaningful. The V gene is TRBV4-2, the J gene TRBJ1-2; D is possibly TRBD1 (5 bases). CDR1 and CDR2 (germline): LGHNA, YNFKEQ. The CDR3 extends over 17 amino acids. With 0 bases removed from V and 3 bases from J, the gap between germline ends came to 17 bases. The CDR3 sequence is CASSQDKEFGGDYGYTF. CDR3 bases: TGTGCCAGCAGCCAAGACAAGGAATTCGGGGGGGACTATGGCTACACCTTC.

This clonotype was recorded many times. For a library built for alpha chains, this beta chain is a stray read; little rests on its size. The chain employs TRBV29-1 and TRBJ1-1; D remains ambiguous. This CDR3 has 12 residues. V lost 4 bases and J 1 base, leaving 7 bases between the germline ends. Germline values: CDR1 SQVTM, CDR2 ANQGSEA. CDR3 sequence reads: CSVVRGNTEAFF. The DNA for the CDR3 is TGCAGCGTTGTTAGAGGGAACACTGAAGCTTTCTTT.

There are many counts of this clonotype. Being off target in a library aimed at alpha chains, this beta chain has a size of little meaning. The CDR3: CASSNGLAGRLEQFF. In nucleotides, the CDR3 is TGCGCCAGCAGCAACGGACTAGCGGGACGGCTTGAGCAGTTCTTC. The V gene is TRBV5-1, the J gene TRBJ2-1; the match to TRBD2 covers 12 bases. Trimming cost V 4 bases and J 9 bases; bases outside gene matches: 8. The CDR3 sequence is 15 residues long. Germline CDR1 and CDR2: SGHRS and YFSETQ.